The entry below describes one TCR beta chain. Its specificity is not known. The data were obtained in a study of cytotoxic CD8 clonotypes in ibrutinib-treated CLL. Study findings and constraints: Increased clonality at ibrutinib response gave way to a return toward baseline at progression.

This table comes from immunoSEQ multiplex PCR, and its TCRdb copy is limited to in-frame clones, with some not included. Among under 45,000 clones listed, roughly 65% were seen once. The CDR3 spans 13 residues. Germline CDR1 and CDR2: LNHDA and SQIVND (reference sequence). V lost 5 bases to trimming and J lost 3 bases, with 9 bases between them. This chain uses TRBV19 with TRBJ2-3; D uncertain. The sequenced sample was PBMCs, obtained at disease progression, from a patient treated with ibrutinib. This clonotype was sampled from a human donor with chronic lymphocytic leukemia. In DNA, the CDR3 is TGTGCCAGTAGTGTAGGCAGAACAGATACGCAGTATTTT. Amino acids: CASSVGRTDTQYF.